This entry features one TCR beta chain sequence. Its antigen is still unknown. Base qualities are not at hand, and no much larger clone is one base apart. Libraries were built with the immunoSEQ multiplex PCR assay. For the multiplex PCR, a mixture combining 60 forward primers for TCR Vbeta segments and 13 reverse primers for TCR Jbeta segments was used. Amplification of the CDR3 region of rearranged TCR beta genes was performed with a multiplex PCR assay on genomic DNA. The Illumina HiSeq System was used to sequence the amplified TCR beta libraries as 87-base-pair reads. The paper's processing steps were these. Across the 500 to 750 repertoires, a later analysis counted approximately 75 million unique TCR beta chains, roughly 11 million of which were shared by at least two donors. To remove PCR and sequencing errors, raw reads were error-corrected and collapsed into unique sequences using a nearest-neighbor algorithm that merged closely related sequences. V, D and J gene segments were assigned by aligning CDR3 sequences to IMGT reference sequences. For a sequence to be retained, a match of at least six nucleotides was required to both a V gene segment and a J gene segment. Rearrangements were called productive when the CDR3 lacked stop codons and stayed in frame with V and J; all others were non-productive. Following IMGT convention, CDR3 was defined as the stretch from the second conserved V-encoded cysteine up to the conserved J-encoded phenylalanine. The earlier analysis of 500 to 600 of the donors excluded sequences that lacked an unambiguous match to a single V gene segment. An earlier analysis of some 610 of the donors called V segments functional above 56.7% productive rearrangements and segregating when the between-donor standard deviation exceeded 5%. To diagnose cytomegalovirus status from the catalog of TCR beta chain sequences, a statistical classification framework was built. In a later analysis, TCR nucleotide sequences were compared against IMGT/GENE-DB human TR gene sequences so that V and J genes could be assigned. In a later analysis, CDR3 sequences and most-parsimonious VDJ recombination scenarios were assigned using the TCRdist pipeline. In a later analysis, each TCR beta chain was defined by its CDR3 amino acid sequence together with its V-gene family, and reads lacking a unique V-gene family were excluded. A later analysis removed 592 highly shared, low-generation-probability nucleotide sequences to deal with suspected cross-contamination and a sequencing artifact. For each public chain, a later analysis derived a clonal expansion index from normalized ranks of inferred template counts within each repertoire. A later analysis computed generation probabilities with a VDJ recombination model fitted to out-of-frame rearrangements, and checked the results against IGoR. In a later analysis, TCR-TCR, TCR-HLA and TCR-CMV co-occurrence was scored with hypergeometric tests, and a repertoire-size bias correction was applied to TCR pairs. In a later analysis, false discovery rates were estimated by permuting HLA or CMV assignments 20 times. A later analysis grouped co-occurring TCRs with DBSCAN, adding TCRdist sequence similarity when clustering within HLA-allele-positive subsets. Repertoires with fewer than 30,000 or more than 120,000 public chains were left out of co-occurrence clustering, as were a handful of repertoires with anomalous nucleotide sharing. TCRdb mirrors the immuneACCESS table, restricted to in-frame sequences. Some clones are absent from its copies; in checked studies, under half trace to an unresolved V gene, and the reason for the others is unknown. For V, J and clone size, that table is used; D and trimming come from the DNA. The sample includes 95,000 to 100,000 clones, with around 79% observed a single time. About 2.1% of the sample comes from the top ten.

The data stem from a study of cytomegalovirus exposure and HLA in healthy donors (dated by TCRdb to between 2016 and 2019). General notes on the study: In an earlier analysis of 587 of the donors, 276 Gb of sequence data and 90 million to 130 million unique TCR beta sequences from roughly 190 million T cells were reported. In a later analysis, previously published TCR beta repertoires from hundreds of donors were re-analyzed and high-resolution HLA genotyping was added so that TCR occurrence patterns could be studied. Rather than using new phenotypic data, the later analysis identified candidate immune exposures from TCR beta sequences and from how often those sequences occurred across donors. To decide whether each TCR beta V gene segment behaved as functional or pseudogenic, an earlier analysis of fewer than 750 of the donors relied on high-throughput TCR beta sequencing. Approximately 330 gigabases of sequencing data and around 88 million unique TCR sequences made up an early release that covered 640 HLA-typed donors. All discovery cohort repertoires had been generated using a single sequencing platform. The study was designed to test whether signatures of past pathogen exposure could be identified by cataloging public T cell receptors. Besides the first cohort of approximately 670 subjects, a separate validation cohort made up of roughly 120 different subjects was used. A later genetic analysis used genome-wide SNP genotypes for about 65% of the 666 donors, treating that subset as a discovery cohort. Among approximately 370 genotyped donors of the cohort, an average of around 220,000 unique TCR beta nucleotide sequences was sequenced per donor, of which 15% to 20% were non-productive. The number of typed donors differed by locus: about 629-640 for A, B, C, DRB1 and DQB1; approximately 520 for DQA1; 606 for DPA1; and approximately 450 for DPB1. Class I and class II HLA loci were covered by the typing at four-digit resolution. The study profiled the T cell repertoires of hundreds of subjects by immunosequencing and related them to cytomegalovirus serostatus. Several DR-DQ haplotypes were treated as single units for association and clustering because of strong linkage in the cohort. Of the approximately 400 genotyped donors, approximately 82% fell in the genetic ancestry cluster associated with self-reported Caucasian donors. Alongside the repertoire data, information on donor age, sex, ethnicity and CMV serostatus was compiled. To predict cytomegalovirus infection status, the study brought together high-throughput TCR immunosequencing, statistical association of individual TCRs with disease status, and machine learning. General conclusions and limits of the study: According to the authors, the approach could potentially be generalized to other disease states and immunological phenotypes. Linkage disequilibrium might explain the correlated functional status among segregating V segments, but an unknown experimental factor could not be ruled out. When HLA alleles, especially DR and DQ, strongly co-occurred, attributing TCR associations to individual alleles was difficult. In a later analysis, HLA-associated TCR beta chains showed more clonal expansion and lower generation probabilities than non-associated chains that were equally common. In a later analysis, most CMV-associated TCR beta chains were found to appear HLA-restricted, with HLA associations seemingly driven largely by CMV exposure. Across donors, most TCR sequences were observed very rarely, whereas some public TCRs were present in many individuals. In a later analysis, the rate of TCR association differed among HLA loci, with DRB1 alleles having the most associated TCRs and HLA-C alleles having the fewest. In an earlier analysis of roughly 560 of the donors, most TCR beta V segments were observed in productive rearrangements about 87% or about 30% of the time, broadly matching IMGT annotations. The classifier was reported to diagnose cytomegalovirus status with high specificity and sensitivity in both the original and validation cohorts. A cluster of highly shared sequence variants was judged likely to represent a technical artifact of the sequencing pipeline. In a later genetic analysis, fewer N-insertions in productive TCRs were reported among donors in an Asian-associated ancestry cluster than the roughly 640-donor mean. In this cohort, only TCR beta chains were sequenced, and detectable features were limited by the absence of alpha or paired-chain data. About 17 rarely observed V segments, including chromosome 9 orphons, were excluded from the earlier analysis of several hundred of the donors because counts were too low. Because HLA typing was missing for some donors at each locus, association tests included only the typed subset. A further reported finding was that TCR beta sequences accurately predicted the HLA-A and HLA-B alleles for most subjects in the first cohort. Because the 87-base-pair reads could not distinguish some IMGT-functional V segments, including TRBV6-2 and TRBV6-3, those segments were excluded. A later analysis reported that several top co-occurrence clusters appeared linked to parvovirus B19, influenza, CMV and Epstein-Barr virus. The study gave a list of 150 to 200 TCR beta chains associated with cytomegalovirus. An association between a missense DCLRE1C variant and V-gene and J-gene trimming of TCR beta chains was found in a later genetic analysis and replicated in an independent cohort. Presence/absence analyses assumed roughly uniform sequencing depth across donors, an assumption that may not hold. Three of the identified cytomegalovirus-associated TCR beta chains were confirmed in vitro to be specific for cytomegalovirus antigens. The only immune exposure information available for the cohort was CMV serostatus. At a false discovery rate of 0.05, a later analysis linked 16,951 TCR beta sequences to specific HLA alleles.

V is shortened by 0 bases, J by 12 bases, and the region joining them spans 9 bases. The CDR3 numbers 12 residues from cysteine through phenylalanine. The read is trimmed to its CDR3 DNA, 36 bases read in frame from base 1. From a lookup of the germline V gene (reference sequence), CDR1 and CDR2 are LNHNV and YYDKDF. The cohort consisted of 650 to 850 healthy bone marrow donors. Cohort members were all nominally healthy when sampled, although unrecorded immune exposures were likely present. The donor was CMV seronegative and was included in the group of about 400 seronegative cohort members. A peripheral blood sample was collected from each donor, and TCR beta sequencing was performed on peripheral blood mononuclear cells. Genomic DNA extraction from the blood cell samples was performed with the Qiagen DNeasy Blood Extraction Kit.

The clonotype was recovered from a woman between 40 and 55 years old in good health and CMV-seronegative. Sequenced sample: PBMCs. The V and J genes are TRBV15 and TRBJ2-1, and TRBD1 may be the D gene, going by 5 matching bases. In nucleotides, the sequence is TGTGCCACCAGCAGAGACCAGGGATGGCAGTTCTTC. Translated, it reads CATSRDQGWQFF.